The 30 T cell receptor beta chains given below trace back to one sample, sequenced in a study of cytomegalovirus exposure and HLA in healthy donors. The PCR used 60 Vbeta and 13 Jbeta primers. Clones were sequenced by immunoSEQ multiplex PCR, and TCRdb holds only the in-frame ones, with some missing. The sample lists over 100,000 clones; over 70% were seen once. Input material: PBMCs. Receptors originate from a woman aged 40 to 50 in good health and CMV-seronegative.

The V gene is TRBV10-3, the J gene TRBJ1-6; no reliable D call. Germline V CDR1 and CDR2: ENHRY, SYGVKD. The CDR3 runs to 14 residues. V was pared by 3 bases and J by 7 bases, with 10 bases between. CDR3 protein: CAISDSGSNSPLHF. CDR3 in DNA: TGTGCCATCAGTGACTCGGGGTCAAATTCACCCCTCCACTTT.

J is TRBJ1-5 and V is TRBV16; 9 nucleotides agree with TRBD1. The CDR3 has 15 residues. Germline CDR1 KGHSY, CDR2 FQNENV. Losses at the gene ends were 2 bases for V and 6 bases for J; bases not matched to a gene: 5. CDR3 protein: CASSQATGGGQPQHF. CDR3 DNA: TGTGCCAGCAGCCAAGCGACAGGGGGAGGTCAGCCCCAGCATTTT.

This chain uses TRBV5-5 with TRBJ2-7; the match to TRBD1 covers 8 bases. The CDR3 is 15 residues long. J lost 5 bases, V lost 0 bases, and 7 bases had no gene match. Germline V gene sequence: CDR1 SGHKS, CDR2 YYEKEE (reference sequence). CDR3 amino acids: CASSLGQGRYDEQYF. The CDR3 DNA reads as TGTGCCAGCAGCTTGGGACAGGGGAGATATGACGAGCAGTACTTC.

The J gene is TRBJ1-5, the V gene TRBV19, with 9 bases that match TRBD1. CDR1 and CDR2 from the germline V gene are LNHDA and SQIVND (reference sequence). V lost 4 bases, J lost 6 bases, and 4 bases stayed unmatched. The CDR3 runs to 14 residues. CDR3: CASSRTGDTQPQHF. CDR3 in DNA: TGTGCCAGTAGTAGGACAGGGGATACTCAGCCCCAGCATTTT. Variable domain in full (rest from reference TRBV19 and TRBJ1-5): DGGITQSPKYLFRKEGQNVTLSCEQNLNHDAMYWYRQDPGQGLRLIYYSQIVNDFQKGDIAEGYSVSREKKESFPLTVTSAQKNPTAFYLCASSRTGDTQPQHFGDGTRLSIL.

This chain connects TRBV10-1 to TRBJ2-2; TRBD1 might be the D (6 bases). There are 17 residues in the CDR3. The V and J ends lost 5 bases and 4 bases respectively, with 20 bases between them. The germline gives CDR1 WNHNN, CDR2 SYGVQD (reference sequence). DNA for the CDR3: TGCGCCAGCAGTTCCTCAGGGGCCTCTGGGAGCACCGGGGAGCTGTTTTTT. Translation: CASSSSGASGSTGELFF.

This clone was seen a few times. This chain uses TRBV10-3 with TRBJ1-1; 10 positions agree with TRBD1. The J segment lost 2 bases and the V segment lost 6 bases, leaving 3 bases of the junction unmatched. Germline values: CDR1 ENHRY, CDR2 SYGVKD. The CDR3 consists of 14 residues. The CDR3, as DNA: TGTGCCATCAGGGGACAGGGGAGCAACACTGAAGCTTTCTTT. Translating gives CAIRGQGSNTEAFF.

CDR3 protein: CASSPPGYSNQPQHF. The CDR3 coding sequence is TGTGCCAGCAGCCCACCGGGTTATAGCAATCAGCCCCAGCATTTT. This chain uses TRBV28 with TRBJ1-5; unclear D gene. Trimming removed 6 bases at V and 0 bases at J, with 12 bases between. This CDR3 has 15 residues. The germline gives CDR1 MDHEN, CDR2 SYDVKM.

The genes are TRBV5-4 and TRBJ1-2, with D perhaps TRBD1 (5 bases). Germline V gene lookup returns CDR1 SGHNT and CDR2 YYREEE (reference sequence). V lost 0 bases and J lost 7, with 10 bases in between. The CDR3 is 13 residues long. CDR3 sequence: CASSLGGGSGYTF. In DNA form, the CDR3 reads TGTGCCAGCAGCTTGGGGGGGGGAAGTGGCTACACCTTC.

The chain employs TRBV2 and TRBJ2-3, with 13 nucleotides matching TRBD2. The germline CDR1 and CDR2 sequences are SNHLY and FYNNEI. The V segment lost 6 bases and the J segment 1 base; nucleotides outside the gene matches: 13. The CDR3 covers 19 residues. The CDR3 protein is CASRRGLAGYPLGTDTQYF. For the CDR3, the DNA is TGTGCCAGCAGGCGGGGACTAGCGGGGTACCCGCTAGGCACAGATACGCAGTATTTT.

CDR3 DNA: TGTGCCAGTATCCGCCAGGCGGGAGAGCGGAACTATGGCTACACCTTC. It translates to CASIRQAGERNYGYTF. V and J are TRBV19 and TRBJ1-2; D unclear. The CDR3 runs 16 residues. Germline-derived CDR1 and CDR2 are LNHDA and SQIVND (reference sequence). Between the trimmed V and J ends, which lost 7 bases and 2 bases, there was a span of 20 bases. Combining the CDR3 with reference TRBV19 and TRBJ1-2 gives the whole variable domain DGGITQSPKYLFRKEGQNVTLSCEQNLNHDAMYWYRQDPGQGLRLIYYSQIVNDFQKGDIAEGYSVSREKKESFPLTVTSAQKNPTAFYLCASIRQAGERNYGYTFGSGTRLTVV.

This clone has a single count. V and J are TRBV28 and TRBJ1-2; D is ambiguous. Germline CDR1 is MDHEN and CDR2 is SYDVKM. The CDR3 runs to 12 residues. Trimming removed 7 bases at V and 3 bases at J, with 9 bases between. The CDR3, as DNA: TGTGCCAGCACCGCCCAGGACTATGGCTACACCTTC. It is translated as CASTAQDYGYTF.

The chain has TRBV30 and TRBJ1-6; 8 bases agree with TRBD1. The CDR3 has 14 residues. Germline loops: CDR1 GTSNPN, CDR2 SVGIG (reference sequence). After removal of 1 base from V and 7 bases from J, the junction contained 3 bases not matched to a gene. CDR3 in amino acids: CAWSGQGPNSPLHF. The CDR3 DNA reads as TGTGCCTGGAGTGGACAGGGGCCCAATTCACCCCTCCACTTT.

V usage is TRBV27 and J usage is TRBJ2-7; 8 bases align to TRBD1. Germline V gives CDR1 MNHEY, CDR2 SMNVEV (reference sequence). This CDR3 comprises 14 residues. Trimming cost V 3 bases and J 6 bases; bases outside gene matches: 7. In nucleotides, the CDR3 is TGTGCCAGCAGTTTGCGGCAGGGGGCGCGCGAGCAGTACTTC. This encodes CASSLRQGAREQYF.

This chain's CDR3 is CASNRQGETDTQYF. CDR3 nucleotides: TGCGCCAGCAACAGACAGGGGGAGACAGATACGCAGTATTTT. The chain recombines TRBV5-1 with TRBJ2-3; TRBD1 agrees at 9 bases. This CDR3 has 14 residues. Germline CDR1 and CDR2: SGHRS and YFSETQ. With 6 bases clipped from V and 3 bases from J, the junction kept 5 bases outside the gene matches. Looking up the rest from reference TRBV5-1 and TRBJ2-3 gives the full variable domain: KAGVTQTPRYLIKTRGQQVTLSCSPISGHRSVSWYQQTPGQGLQFLFEYFSETQRNKGNFPGRFSGRQFSNSRSEMNVSTLELGDSALYLCASNRQGETDTQYFGPGTRLTVL.

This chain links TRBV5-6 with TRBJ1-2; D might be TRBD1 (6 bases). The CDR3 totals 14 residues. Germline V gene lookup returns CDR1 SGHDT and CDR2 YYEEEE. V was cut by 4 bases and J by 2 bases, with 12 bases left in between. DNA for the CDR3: TGTGCCAGCAGCCCAGACAGGAAAAACTATGGCTACACCTTC. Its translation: CASSPDRKNYGYTF.

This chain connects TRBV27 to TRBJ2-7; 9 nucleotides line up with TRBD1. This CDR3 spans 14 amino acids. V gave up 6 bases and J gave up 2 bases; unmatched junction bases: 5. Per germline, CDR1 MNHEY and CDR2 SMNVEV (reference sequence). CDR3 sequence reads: CASSGTGSAYEQYF. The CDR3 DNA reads TGTGCCAGCAGCGGGACAGGGTCAGCCTACGAGCAGTACTTC.

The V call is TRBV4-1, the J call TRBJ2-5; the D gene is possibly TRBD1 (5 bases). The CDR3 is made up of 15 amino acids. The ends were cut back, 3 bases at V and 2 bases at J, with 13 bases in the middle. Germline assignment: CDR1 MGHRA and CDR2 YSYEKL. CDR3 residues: CASSQSDTGQETQYF. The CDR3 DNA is TGCGCCAGCAGCCAGTCGGACACAGGACAAGAGACCCAGTACTTC.

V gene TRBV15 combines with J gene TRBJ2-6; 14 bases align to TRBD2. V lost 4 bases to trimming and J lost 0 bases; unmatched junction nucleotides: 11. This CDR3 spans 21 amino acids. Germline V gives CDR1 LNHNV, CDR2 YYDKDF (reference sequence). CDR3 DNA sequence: TGTGCCACCAGCACCCCCCTCGGGACTAGCGGGGGAAACTCTGGGGCCAACGTCCTGACTTTC. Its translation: CATSTPLGTSGGNSGANVLTF. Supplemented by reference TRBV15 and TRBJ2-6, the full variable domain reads DAMVIQNPRYQVTQFGKPVTLSCSQTLNHNVMYWYQQKSSQAPKLLFHYYDKDFNNEADTPDNFQSRRPNTSFCFLDIRSPGLGDTAMYLCATSTPLGTSGGNSGANVLTFGAGSRLTVL.

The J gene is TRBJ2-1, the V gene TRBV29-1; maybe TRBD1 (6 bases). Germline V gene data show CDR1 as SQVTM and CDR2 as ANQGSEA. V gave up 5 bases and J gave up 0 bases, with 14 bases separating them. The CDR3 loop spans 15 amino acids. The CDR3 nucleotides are TGCAGCGTTATCGAAACAGGGAGCTCCTACAATGAGCAGTTCTTC. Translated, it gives CSVIETGSSYNEQFF.

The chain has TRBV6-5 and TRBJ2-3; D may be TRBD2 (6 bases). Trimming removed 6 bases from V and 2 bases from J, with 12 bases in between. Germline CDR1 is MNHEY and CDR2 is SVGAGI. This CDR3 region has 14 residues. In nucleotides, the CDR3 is TGTGCCAGCAGCCCACTAGCTCCCACAGATACGCAGTATTTT. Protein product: CASSPLAPTDTQYF.

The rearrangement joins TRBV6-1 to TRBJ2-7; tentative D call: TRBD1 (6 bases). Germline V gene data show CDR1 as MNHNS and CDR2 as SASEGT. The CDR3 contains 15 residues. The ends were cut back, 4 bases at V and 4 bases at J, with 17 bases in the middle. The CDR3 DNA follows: TGTGCCAGCAGTGGCACCGCCAGGGGTGAATACGAGCAGTACTTC. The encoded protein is CASSGTARGEYEQYF.

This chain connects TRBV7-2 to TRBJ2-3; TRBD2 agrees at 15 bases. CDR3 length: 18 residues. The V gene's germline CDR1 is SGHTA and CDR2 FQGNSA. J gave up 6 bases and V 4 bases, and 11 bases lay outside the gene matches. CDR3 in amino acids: CASSSRGTSGGPRDTQYF. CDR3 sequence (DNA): TGTGCCAGCAGCTCTCGCGGGACTAGCGGGGGGCCCAGGGATACGCAGTATTTT.

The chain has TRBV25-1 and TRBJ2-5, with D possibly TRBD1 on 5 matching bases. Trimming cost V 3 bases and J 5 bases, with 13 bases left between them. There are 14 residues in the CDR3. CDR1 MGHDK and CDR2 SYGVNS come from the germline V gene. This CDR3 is CASSDAGISETQYF. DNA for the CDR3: TGTGCCAGCAGTGACGCAGGGATTAGCGAGACCCAGTACTTC.

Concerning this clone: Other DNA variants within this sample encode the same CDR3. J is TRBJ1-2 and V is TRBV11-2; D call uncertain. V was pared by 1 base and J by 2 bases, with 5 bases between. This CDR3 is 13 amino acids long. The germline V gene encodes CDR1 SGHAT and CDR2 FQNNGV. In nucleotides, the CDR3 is TGTGCCAGCAGCTTAGGAGCGAACTATGGCTACACCTTC. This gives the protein CASSLGANYGYTF.

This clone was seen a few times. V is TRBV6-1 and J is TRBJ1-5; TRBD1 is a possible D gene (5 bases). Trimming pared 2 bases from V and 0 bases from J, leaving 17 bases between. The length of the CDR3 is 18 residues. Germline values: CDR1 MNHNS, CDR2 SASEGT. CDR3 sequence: CASSEWAGRVNSNQPQHF. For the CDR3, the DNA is TGTGCCAGCAGTGAATGGGCAGGGAGGGTAAATAGCAATCAGCCCCAGCATTTT.

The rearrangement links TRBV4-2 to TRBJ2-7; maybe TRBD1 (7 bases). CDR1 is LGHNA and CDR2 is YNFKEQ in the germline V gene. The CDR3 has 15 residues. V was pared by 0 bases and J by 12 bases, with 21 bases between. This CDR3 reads CASSQEVGGTAILYF. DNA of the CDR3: TGTGCCAGCAGCCAAGAGGTAGGCGGGACAGCCATTTTGTACTTC.

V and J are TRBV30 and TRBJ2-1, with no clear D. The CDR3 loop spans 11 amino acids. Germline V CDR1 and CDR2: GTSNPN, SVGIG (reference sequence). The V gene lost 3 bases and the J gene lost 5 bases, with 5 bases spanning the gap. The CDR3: CAWSVNNEQFF. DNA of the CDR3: TGTGCCTGGAGCGTTAACAATGAGCAGTTCTTC.

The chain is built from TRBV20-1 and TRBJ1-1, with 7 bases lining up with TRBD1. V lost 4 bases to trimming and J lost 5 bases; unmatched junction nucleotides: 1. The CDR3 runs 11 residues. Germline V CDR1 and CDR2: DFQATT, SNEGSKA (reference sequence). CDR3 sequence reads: CSATTGTEAFF. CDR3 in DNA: TGCAGTGCTACGACAGGGACTGAAGCTTTCTTT.

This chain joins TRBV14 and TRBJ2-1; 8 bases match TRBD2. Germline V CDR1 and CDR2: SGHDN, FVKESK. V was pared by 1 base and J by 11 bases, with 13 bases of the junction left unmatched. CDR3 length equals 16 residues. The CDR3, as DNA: TGTGCCAGCAGCCAAGCTGAAACGGGGGGGCTACTTAAGCAGTTCTTC. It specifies CASSQAETGGLLKQFF.

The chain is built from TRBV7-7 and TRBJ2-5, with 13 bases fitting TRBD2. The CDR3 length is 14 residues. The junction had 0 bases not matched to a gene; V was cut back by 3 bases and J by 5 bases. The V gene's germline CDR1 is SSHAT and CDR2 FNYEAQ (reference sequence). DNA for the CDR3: TGTGCCAGCAGCTTGGGACTAGCGGGGGAGACCCAGTACTTC. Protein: CASSLGLAGETQYF. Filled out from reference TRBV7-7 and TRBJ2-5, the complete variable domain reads GAGVSQSPRYKVTKRGQDVTLRCDPISSHATLYWYQQALGQGPEFLTYFNYEAQPDKSGLPSDRFSAERPEGSISTLTIQRTEQRDSAMYRCASSLGLAGETQYFGPGTRLLVL.